This TCR beta chain was recovered during a study of shared clonotypes between healthy human individuals. Some clones are missing from TCRdb's copy, which holds only in-frame ones; the method was immunoSEQ multiplex PCR. The sample carries some 1,900,000 clones, around 96% recorded once. Naive CD8 populations comprised CD45RO-negative cells positively selected for CCR7, excluding terminally differentiated effector memory CD45RA+ cells. Those who donated, Caucasian adults without exception, all lived in Nashville, Tennessee. Germline V gene lookup returns CDR1 PRHDT and CDR2 FYEKMQ (reference sequence). The CDR3 runs to 17 residues. V was clipped by 4 bases and J by 9 bases; unmatched bases: 20.

This chain links TRBV13 with TRBJ1-2; 7 positions match TRBD1. The receptor was derived from a man between 18 and 35 years old in good health. The sample comprised naive CD8+ T cells sorted from blood. The DNA for the CDR3 is TGTGCCAGCAGCTCCTATGCCCAAGGGGGCTCTACAGGGAGCTACACCTTC. It encodes CASSSYAQGGSTGSYTF.